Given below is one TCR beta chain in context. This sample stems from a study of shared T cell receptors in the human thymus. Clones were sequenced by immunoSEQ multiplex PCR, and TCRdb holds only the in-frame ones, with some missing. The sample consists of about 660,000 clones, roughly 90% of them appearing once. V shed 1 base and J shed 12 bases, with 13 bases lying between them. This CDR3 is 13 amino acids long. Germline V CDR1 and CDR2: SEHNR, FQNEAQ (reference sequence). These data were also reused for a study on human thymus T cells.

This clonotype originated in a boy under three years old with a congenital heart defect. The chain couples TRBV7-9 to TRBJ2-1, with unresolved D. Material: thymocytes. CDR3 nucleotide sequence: TGTGCCAGCAGCTTAGGTGGCCCAGTTGGGCAGTTCTTC. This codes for CASSLGGPVGQFF.